The entry that follows covers one TCR beta chain sequence. The table came from immunoSEQ multiplex PCR; TCRdb's copy has only in-frame clones and leaves some out. The repertoire holds about 280,000 clones, nearly 90% seen once, with approximately 1.5% in the top ten. The record originates from a study of blood T cell repertoires in COVID-19. Turning to the study itself: Acute and convalescent COVID-19 samples came from the United States, Italy and Spain.

The germline CDR1 and CDR2 sequences are MNHEY and SVGAGI. V was clipped by 11 bases and J by 9 bases; unmatched bases: 14. The CDR3 has 15 amino acids. Enrolled through a virtual design, the participants were between about 18 and 100 years of age and came from about two dozen US areas. The J gene is TRBJ2-1, the V gene TRBV6-5, with 12 bases aligning to TRBD2. This TCR came from a woman aged 18 to 35 with acute COVID-19. The source material was PBMCs or T cells enriched from blood (not recorded which). CDR3 sequence reads: CACLPLAGGGGEQFF. CDR3 in DNA: TGTGCCTGTCTGCCCCTAGCGGGAGGGGGTGGTGAGCAGTTCTTC.